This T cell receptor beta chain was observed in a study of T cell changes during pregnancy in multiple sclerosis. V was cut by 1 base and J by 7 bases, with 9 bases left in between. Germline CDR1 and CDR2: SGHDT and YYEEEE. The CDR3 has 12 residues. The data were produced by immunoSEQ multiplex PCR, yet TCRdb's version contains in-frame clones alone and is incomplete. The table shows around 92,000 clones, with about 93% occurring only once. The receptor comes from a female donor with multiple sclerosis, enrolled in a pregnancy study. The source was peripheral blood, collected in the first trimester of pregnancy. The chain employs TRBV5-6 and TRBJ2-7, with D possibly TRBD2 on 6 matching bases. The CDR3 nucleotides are TGTGCCAGCAGCTTGATCAGCGGGGAGCAGTACTTC. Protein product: CASSLISGEQYF.